A single sample gave rise to the 10 T cell receptor beta chains below, sequenced in a study of early T cells in non-severe SARS-CoV-2 infection. MiXCR was run by TCRdb on the 5' RACE reads, yielding one entry per CDR3 protein. Of 75,000 to 100,000 distinct CDR3 sequences listed, about 15% are singletons. Input material: whole blood. The receptors come from an adult who was a healthcare worker with PCR-confirmed SARS-CoV-2 infection or an uninfected control (not recorded which).

The J gene is TRBJ1-6, the V gene TRBV9; D gene unclear. Germline V lookup: CDR1 SGDLS, CDR2 YYNGEE. Trimming shortened V by 0 bases and J by 8 bases, and 3 bases separated the two germline ends. The CDR3 has 12 amino acids. CDR3 bases: TGTGCCAGCAGCGTAGCCGATTCACCCCTCCACTTT. Its translation: CASSVADSPLHF. Filled out from reference TRBV9 and TRBJ1-6, the complete variable domain reads DSGVTQTPKHLITATGQRVTLRCSPRSGDLSVYWYQQSLDQGLQFLIQYYNGEERAKGNILERFSAQQFPDLHSELNLSSLELGDSALYFCASSVADSPLHFGNGTRLTVT.

The genes are TRBV6-2 or TRBV6-3 and TRBJ2-7; D is unresolved. The CDR3 consists of 13 residues. Trimming removed 3 bases from V and 2 bases from J, with 8 bases in between. Looked up from germline, CDR1 is MNHEY and CDR2 is SVGEGT. The CDR3 sequence: CASSYVPAYEQYF. The CDR3 DNA sequence: TGTGCCAGCAGTTATGTTCCCGCCTACGAGCAGTACTTC.

This rearrangement joins TRBV21-1 to TRBJ1-1; the D call TRBD1 from the table was never checked on the DNA. TRBV21-1 represents a pseudogene. This CDR3 has 14 residues. DNA of the CDR3: TGTGCCAGCAGCCACTTCCGGGGGCACACTGAAGCTTTCTTT. Translation: CASSHFRGHTEAFF.

V and J are TRBV20-1 and TRBJ2-5; D could derive from TRBD1 or TRBD2 (5 bases each). The germline gives CDR1 DFQATT, CDR2 SNEGSKA (reference sequence). The CDR3 totals 13 residues. The V gene lost 0 bases and the J gene lost 5 bases, with 10 bases spanning the gap. The CDR3 here is CSAREGVRETQYF. CDR3 nucleotides: TGCAGTGCTAGAGAGGGGGTCCGGGAGACCCAGTACTTC.

The chain couples TRBV2 to TRBJ2-1; 7 bases are a match to TRBD1. CDR3 length: 11 amino acids. Trimming took 10 bases from V and 8 from J; bases not matched to a gene: 5. CDR1 and CDR2 (germline): SNHLY, FYNNEI. The CDR3 nucleotides are TGTGCCACCCAGGGGGTGTATGAGCAGTTCTTC. This translates into CATQGVYEQFF. Based on the CDR3 plus reference TRBV2 and TRBJ2-1, the full variable domain is EPEVTQTPSHQVTQMGQEVILRCVPISNHLYFYWYRQILGQKVEFLVSFYNNEISEKSEIFDDQFSVERPDGSNFTLKIRSTKLEDSAMYFCATQGVYEQFFGPGTRLTVL.

This clonotype was observed a handful of times. The rearrangement joins TRBV20-1 to TRBJ2-5; weak D call: TRBD2 (6 bases). The ends were cut back, 8 bases at V and 5 bases at J, with 15 bases in the middle. CDR1 and CDR2 from the germline V gene are DFQATT and SNEGSKA (reference sequence). The CDR3 sequence is 12 residues long. The CDR3 sequence: CSPRGTVETQYF. The CDR3 nucleotides read TGCAGTCCTCGCGGGACGGTCGAGACCCAGTACTTC.

This chain connects TRBV6-5 to TRBJ2-7; no reliable D call. V lost 2 bases and J 0 bases, leaving 8 bases between the germline ends. CDR1 is MNHEY and CDR2 is SVGAGI in the germline V gene. CDR3 size: 14 residues. CDR3 amino acids: CASSYGRSSYEQYF. The CDR3, as DNA: TGTGCCAGCAGTTACGGCAGGTCCTCCTACGAGCAGTACTTC.

V is TRBV28 and J is TRBJ2-1; D perhaps matches TRBD2 (5 bases). Germline-derived CDR1 and CDR2 are MDHEN and SYDVKM. The ends were cut back, 3 bases at V and 8 bases at J, with 17 bases in the middle. This CDR3 is built from 15 residues. CDR3 sequence (DNA): TGTGCCAGCAGTTTGGCTGGCGGAGGTAACCATGAGCAGTTCTTC. Translating it yields CASSLAGGGNHEQFF.

The chain recombines TRBV5-4 with TRBJ2-7, with TRBD2 matching over 8 bases. The CDR3 runs to 15 residues. Looked up from germline, CDR1 is SGHNT and CDR2 is YYREEE (reference sequence). The junction had 5 bases not matched to a gene; V was cut back by 0 bases and J by 3 bases. DNA of the CDR3: TGTGCCAGCAGCTTGGCGGGAGGGGGAGGCTACGAGCAGTACTTC. The encoded protein is CASSLAGGGGYEQYF.

This clonotype was detected only a few times. The genes are TRBV28 and TRBJ2-1; D not certain. Germline V gene lookup returns CDR1 MDHEN and CDR2 SYDVKM. The CDR3 totals 16 residues. Deletions cut 6 bases from V and 2 bases from J, with 17 bases between. CDR3: CASRLTPDPPYNEQFF. CDR3 DNA: TGTGCCAGCAGATTAACCCCCGACCCGCCCTACAATGAGCAGTTCTTC.